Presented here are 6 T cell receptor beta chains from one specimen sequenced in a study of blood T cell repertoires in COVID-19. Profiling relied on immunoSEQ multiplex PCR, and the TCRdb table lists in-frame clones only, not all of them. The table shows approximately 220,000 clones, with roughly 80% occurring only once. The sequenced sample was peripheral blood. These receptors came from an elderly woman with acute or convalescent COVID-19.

Here the CDR3 DNA reads TGTGCCACCAGCAGTAGGGGAAGGGCAAACTACGAGCAGTACTTC. Translated, it gives CATSSRGRANYEQYF. The chain uses TRBV15 and TRBJ2-7; maybe TRBD1 (5 bases). This CDR3 comprises 15 residues. V lost 3 bases, J lost 3 bases, and 15 bases lay in between. In germline, CDR1 is LNHNV, CDR2 YYDKDF (reference sequence).

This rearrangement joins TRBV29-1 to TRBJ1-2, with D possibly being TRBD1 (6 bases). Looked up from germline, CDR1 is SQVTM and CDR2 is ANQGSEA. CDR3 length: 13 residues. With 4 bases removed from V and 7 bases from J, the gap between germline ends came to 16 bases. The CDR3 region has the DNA TGCAGCGTTGTTAAAACAGGGTCGTCTGGCTACACCTTC. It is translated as CSVVKTGSSGYTF.

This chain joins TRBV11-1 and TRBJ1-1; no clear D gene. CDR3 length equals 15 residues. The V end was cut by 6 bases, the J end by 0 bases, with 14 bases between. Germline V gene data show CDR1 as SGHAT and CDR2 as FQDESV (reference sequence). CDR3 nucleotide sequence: TGTGCCAGCAGGGCCCGGCCGACTTTGAACACTGAAGCTTTCTTT. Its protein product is CASRARPTLNTEAFF.

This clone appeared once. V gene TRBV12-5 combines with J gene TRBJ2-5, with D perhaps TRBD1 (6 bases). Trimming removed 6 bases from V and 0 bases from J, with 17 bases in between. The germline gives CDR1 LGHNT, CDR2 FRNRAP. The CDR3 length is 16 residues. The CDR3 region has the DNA TGTGCTAGTGGGAACGGTGCAGGGGTTCACCAAGAGACCCAGTACTTC. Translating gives CASGNGAGVHQETQYF.

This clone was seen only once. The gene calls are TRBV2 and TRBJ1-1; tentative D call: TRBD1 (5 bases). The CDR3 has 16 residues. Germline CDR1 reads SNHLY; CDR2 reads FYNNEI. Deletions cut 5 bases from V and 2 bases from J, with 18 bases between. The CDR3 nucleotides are TGTGCCAGCAGTTTCACAGGTGGGGGGACTAACACTGAAGCTTTCTTT. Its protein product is CASSFTGGGTNTEAFF.

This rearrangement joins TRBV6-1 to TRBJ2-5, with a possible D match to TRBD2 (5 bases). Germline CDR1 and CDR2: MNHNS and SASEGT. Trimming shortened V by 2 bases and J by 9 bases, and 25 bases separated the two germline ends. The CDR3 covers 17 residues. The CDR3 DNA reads TGTGCCAGCAGTGAATATGGTGGCTCGGGAACTAGGGTGGCCCAGTACTTC. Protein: CASSEYGGSGTRVAQYF.